These T cell receptor beta chains were read from a single sample in a study of cytomegalovirus exposure and HLA in healthy donors. Sequencing was performed with immunoSEQ multiplex PCR; in TCRdb, only in-frame clones are kept and a portion is missing. The sample consists of roughly 72,000 clones, 70% to 75% of them appearing once. What was sequenced was PBMCs. These receptors originate from a human donor in good health. CDR3s include the opening cysteine and the closing phenylalanine or tryptophan. D genes are given only for firm matches. Size tells how often a clone was seen (once, few, many) or the class of an expanded clone, and some rows leave it out.

clone_size	d_call	v_call	j_call	cdr3_nt	cdr3_aa
-	TRBD2	TRBV18	TRBJ2-1	TGTGCCAGCTCACCCACTAGCGGGCTTGGTGTTCTCCGCCGGAATGAGCAGTTCTTC	CASSPTSGLGVLRRNEQFF
-	TRBD2	TRBV7-9	TRBJ2-7	TGTGCCAGCAGCTTCGACGGCGGGAGATACTCCTACGAGCAGTACTTC	CASSFDGGRYSYEQYF
-	-	TRBV30	TRBJ1-1	TGTGCCTGGAGTGTACAGGTGGGTCTGAACACTGAAGCTTTCTTT	CAWSVQVGLNTEAFF
few	TRBD1	TRBV5-1	TRBJ2-1	TGCGCCAGCAGCCTACAGGGGCCCATGGGGTATGAGCAGTTCTTC	CASSLQGPMGYEQFF
-	-	TRBV2	TRBJ2-2	TGTGCCAGCACGGAGGACGGTGCGAACACCGGGGAGCTGTTTTTT	CASTEDGANTGELFF
-	-	TRBV25-1	TRBJ2-7	TGTGCCAGCAGTGTCCGGGACATCGCATACGAGCAGTACTTC	CASSVRDIAYEQYF
-	TRBD1	TRBV15	TRBJ2-3	TGTGCCACCAGCCGGGAGGCTACCGGGACAGGGGAAGCAGATACGCAGTATTTT	CATSREATGTGEADTQYF
-	-	TRBV6-1	TRBJ1-5	TGTGCCAGCAGTCGGGGTCCCAATCAGCCCCAGCATTTT	CASSRGPNQPQHF
few	TRBD2	TRBV5-4	TRBJ2-7	TGTGCCAGCAGCACCCAGCGGGAGGGCAAGGACGAGCAGTACTTC	CASSTQREGKDEQYF
-	TRBD1	TRBV30	TRBJ1-5	TGTGCCTGGAGTGGGTGGAGGGGGCCTTATAGCAATCAGCCCCAGCATTTT	CAWSGWRGPYSNQPQHF
-	TRBD1	TRBV9	TRBJ2-7	TGTGCCAGCAGCGTAGGGGGACAGGCCTCGGTGCAGTATTTC	CASSVGGQASVQYF
-	-	TRBV14	TRBJ1-1	TGTGCCAGCAGCCAAGAAAGGCAGGGAGGGGGGAACACTGAAGCTTTCTTT	CASSQERQGGGNTEAFF
-	-	TRBV6-6	TRBJ1-2	TGTGCCAGCAGTTACTCCGGGGTGGGCTACACCTTC	CASSYSGVGYTF
-	TRBD1	TRBV2	TRBJ1-6	TGTGCCAGCAGTGAGAACAGGGGGAATTCACCCCTCCACTTT	CASSENRGNSPLHF
few	TRBD1	TRBV13	TRBJ1-4	TGTGCCAGCAGCTCGTTGACAGGGTTTAATGAAAAACTGTTTTTT	CASSSLTGFNEKLFF
-	-	TRBV27	TRBJ1-5	TGTGCCAGCAGTTTGATTTCAGGGAATCAGCCCCAGCATTTT	CASSLISGNQPQHF
-	-	TRBV7-7	TRBJ2-1	TGTGCCAGCAGCGCTCGACTAGGGGCCTACAATGAGCAGTTCTTC	CASSARLGAYNEQFF
once	TRBD2	TRBV6-6	TRBJ2-2	TGTGCCCTCAGAGAAGCGGGAGCCCCCGGGGAGCTGTTTTTT	CALREAGAPGELFF
few	-	TRBV9	TRBJ2-5	TGTGCCAGCAGCGTAGAAGGCGGGACGGGTGAGACCCAGTACTTC	CASSVEGGTGETQYF
-	TRBD2	TRBV15	TRBJ2-1	TGTGCCACCAGCGATCTAGCGGGAGTTCGGAATGAGCAGTTCTTC	CATSDLAGVRNEQFF